This TCR beta chain appears in the sequencing data of a study of long-term antiretroviral therapy in people with HIV. Whole-study results and caveats: Increased diversity was seen after ART, yet it remained lower than in transplant donor controls. Absence of data on ART adherence, viral resistance or therapy changes was noted.

As regards this clone: Antigen specificity is unknown.

Every sample had roughly 1-11 million cryopreserved PBMC in it before DNA extraction. The CDR3 has 16 residues. Germline assignment: CDR1 LNHDA and CDR2 SQIVND (reference sequence). V lost 5 bases and J lost 0, with 14 bases in between. Survey-level immunoSEQ v3.0 assays were run. Per sample, sequencing targeted roughly 35,000-50,000 T-cell genomes. Profiled with immunoSEQ multiplex PCR; TCRdb holds only in-frame clones, not every one. The sample holds approximately 35,000 clones, 80% to 90% seen once. The sample in question was unsorted PBMCs, obtained 2.2 years after starting antiretroviral therapy. The rearrangement uses TRBV19 and TRBJ2-1; D gene uncertain. The TCR originated in a young man with HIV. This CDR3 reads CASSGSVEISYNEQFF. CDR3 nucleotide sequence: TGTGCCAGTAGTGGCAGTGTAGAGATCTCCTACAATGAGCAGTTCTTC.